This T cell receptor (beta chain) was recorded in a study of blood T cell repertoires in COVID-19. Study overall: The United States, Italy and Spain provided the acute and convalescent COVID-19 samples. PBMCs, B-cell-depleted T cells, or T cells provided the cDNA or gDNA that made up the material.

Germline lookup yields CDR1 GTSNPN and CDR2 SVGIG (reference sequence). The CDR3 consists of 13 residues. Trimming removed 2 bases from V and 4 bases from J, with 8 bases in between. Authors' analysis steps: By means of reference gene primer amplification, nucleated cell counts were estimated. Using immunoSEQ multiplex PCR, the repertoire was profiled, and TCRdb retains in-frame clones only, with some absent. Clonal size and the V and J genes are those of that table, whereas D and trimming came from the DNA. Among some 55,000 clones, roughly 86% were seen once, and the ten largest hold 6% to 8.5%. Material for sequencing was peripheral blood. The TCR originated in a man in his 60s with acute or convalescent COVID-19. The V gene is TRBV30, the J gene TRBJ2-2; D might be TRBD2 (6 bases). CDR3 in DNA: TGTGCCTGGAGTTGGAGGGGCACCGGGGAGCTGTTTTTT. Protein: CAWSWRGTGELFF.